One TCR beta chain is described in this entry. Its antigen is not known. One entry per CDR3 protein, called by TCRdb with MiXCR from the reads. The sample holds some 500,000 distinct CDR3 sequences, approximately 40% seen once. The data stem from a study of T cell repertoires in cytomegalovirus infection. The sequence came from a human donor in good health (CMV status not recorded). Some clones in this sample may be carry-over from other donors' samples. Sequences were derived from cultured PBMCs, sampled from culture after CMV antigen stimulation.

CDR3 in DNA: TGTGCCAGCAGGAGACAGTGGGGAACTGCCTACAATGAGCAGTTCTTC. Its protein is CASRRQWGTAYNEQFF. The chain couples TRBV12-3 or TRBV12-4 to TRBJ2-1, with D possibly matching TRBD1 (5 bases). The CDR3 loop spans 16 amino acids. Deletions cut 6 bases from V and 2 bases from J, with 17 bases between.